Listed here are 29 T cell receptor beta chains from one sample, sequenced in a study of shared clonotypes between healthy human individuals. This table comes from immunoSEQ multiplex PCR, and its TCRdb copy is limited to in-frame clones, with some not included. Counted here are 2 million to 3 million clones, more than 85% occurring once; the ten biggest clones make up approximately 0.37%. Sequenced material: naive CD4+ T cells from PBMCs. Noted subset: CD45RA+ positively selected. These receptors were collected from a man aged 18 to 30 in good health. Some clones in this sample may be carry-over from other donors' samples.

The rearrangement links TRBV10-2 to TRBJ2-5; a possible D gene is TRBD2 (6 bases). The CDR3 contains 15 residues. Germline CDR1 and CDR2: WSHSY and SAAADI. V was shortened by 4 bases and J by 4 bases, with 16 bases between the two germline ends. This chain's CDR3 is CASSAPGLLLETQYF. The CDR3 bases are TGCGCCAGCAGTGCCCCGGGACTTCTCCTAGAGACCCAGTACTTC.

The V call is TRBV28, the J call TRBJ2-7; D is undetermined. The CDR3 is 16 residues long. Trimming shortened V by 5 bases and J by 2 bases, and 19 bases separated the two germline ends. Per germline, CDR1 MDHEN and CDR2 SYDVKM. The CDR3 region is CASSPSAAIQTYEQYF. CDR3 nucleotide sequence: TGTGCCAGCAGTCCCTCAGCCGCTATCCAGACCTACGAGCAGTACTTC.

The CDR3 region has the DNA TGTGCCTGGAGTTTCCAAAACACCGGGGAGCTGTTTTTT. Its translation is CAWSFQNTGELFF. This chain uses TRBV30 with TRBJ2-2, with D unclear. V shed 2 bases and J shed 2 bases, with 6 bases lying between them. Germline CDR1 is GTSNPN and CDR2 is SVGIG (reference sequence). This CDR3 is 13 amino acids long.

The rearrangement uses TRBV7-9 and TRBJ2-5; D may be TRBD1 or TRBD2 (5 bases each). The germline CDR1 and CDR2 sequences are SEHNR and FQNEAQ (reference sequence). V gave up 5 bases and J gave up 4 bases, with 14 bases separating them. The CDR3 totals 14 residues. The CDR3 DNA follows: TGTGCCAGCAGCCCGCGAACAGGAGGAGAGACCCAGTACTTC. Translated, it gives CASSPRTGGETQYF.

The V call is TRBV28, the J call TRBJ1-3, with D perhaps TRBD1 (5 bases). Germline V lookup: CDR1 MDHEN, CDR2 SYDVKM. V was pared by 6 bases and J by 2 bases, with 14 bases between. There are 15 residues in the CDR3. The CDR3 bases are TGTGCCAGCAGGGCCCCCGGGGGGGCTGGAAACACCATATATTTT. Translated, it gives CASRAPGGAGNTIYF.

The gene calls are TRBV2 and TRBJ2-1, with 7 bases fitting TRBD1. CDR3 length: 16 amino acids. Germline V lookup: CDR1 SNHLY, CDR2 FYNNEI. V gave up 5 bases and J gave up 6 bases; unmatched junction bases: 13. This CDR3 reads CASSISRDSLSNEQFF. In DNA, the CDR3 is TGTGCCAGCAGTATATCTCGGGACAGCCTTAGCAATGAGCAGTTCTTC.

This clone was counted only a few times. The chain couples TRBV1 to TRBJ1-1. TRBV1 is reported as a pseudogene. The CDR3 has 14 amino acids. In DNA form, the CDR3 reads TGCACCAGCAGCCAAGTCGGCTTGAACACTGAAGCTTTCTTT. It specifies CTSSQVGLNTEAFF.

The chain recombines TRBV9 with TRBJ2-3, with 7 bases that match TRBD2. The germline V gene has CDR1 SGDLS and CDR2 YYNGEE. The CDR3 runs to 16 residues. The ends lost 0 bases at V and 4 bases at J; junction bases unmatched: 8. The CDR3 reads CASSVVGGSLSDTQYF. The CDR3 DNA follows: TGTGCCAGCAGCGTAGTAGGCGGGAGCCTCTCAGATACGCAGTATTTT.

This sequence joins TRBV7-7 and TRBJ2-5; D could derive from TRBD1 or TRBD2 (5 bases each). Germline CDR1 is SSHAT and CDR2 is FNYEAQ (reference sequence). V dropped 1 base and J dropped 1 base, with 10 bases sitting between them. CDR3 length equals 15 residues. The CDR3: CASSLGGQGQETQYF. As DNA, the CDR3 is TGTGCCAGCAGCTTAGGAGGGCAGGGCCAAGAGACCCAGTACTTC.

The chain uses TRBV9 and TRBJ2-5; TRBD2 matches 8 bases. Losses at the gene ends were 5 bases for V and 5 bases for J; bases not matched to a gene: 11. CDR3 length equals 15 residues. From germline, CDR1 is SGDLS and CDR2 YYNGEE. CDR3 region: CASSLWAGGGETQYF. DNA for the CDR3: TGTGCCAGCAGTCTTTGGGCGGGAGGAGGGGAGACCCAGTACTTC.

This clone was seen a few times. The CDR3 sequence is CASSPLDSVNQPQHF. CDR3 sequence (DNA): TGTGCCAGCAGTCCCTTGGACAGCGTCAATCAGCCCCAGCATTTT. The chain combines TRBV28 with TRBJ1-5; TRBD1 is a possible D gene (6 bases). Per the germline V gene, CDR1 is MDHEN and CDR2 is SYDVKM. V shed 5 bases and J shed 3 bases, with 14 bases lying between them. This CDR3 spans 15 amino acids.

The rearrangement joins TRBV10-1 to TRBJ2-3; TRBD1 might be the D (5 bases). This CDR3 region has 13 residues. Germline V lookup: CDR1 WNHNN, CDR2 SYGVQD (reference sequence). The V gene lost 2 bases and the J gene lost 6 bases, with 9 bases spanning the gap. The CDR3 nucleotides are TGCGCCAGCAGTGAGATGGGGCGGGATACGCAGTATTTT. The encoded protein is CASSEMGRDTQYF.

This clone turned up a few times. This may be a read error: a much more frequent sequence differs by one nucleotide. The chain carries TRBV2 and TRBJ1-5, with 11 nucleotides matching TRBD1. The CDR3 runs to 14 residues. CDR1 and CDR2 from the germline V gene are SNHLY and FYNNEI. This chain's CDR3 is CASSGTGGKQPQHF. CDR3 DNA: TGTGCCAGCAGTGGGACAGGGGGCAAACAGCCCCAGCATTTT. Using reference TRBV2 and TRBJ1-5 for the parts outside the CDR3, the full variable domain is EPEVTQTPSHQVTQMGQEVILRCVPISNHLYFYWYRQILGQKVEFLVSFYNNEISEKSEIFDDQFSVERPDGSNFTLKIRSTKLEDSAMYFCASSGTGGKQPQHFGDGTRLSIL.

This chain uses TRBV27 with TRBJ2-1; D is ambiguous. Trimming stripped 6 bases from V and 10 bases from J, with 25 bases between. This CDR3 is 16 amino acids long. Germline-derived CDR1 and CDR2 are MNHEY and SMNVEV (reference sequence). CDR3 in DNA: TGTGCCAGCAGCCTTCGAAGGGCCGGGTTCGGTAGGGAGCAGTTCTTC. Protein: CASSLRRAGFGREQFF.

The rearrangement links TRBV2 to TRBJ2-3; TRBD2 agrees at 13 bases. Germline trimming cut 4 bases from V and 7 bases from J; bases unmatched to any gene: 14. CDR1 is SNHLY and CDR2 is FYNNEI in the germline V gene. CDR3 length: 18 amino acids. CDR3 loop: CASSVPGLAGVGPNTQYF. CDR3 sequence (DNA): TGTGCCAGCAGTGTCCCCGGACTAGCGGGAGTCGGGCCAAATACGCAGTATTTT.

This clone was recorded once. This sample includes further DNA sequences coding for the same CDR3. The gene calls are TRBV29-1 and TRBJ2-1, with 9 bases matching TRBD2. Germline V gives CDR1 SQVTM, CDR2 ANQGSEA. The CDR3 extends over 13 amino acids. V gave up 4 bases and J gave up 5 bases; unmatched junction bases: 3. CDR3 bases: TGCAGCGTTGGGCTAGCGGGAAACAATGAGCAGTTCTTC. Translating it yields CSVGLAGNNEQFF.

V usage is TRBV5-4 and J usage is TRBJ2-1, with D maybe TRBD2 (6 bases). The CDR3 contains 15 residues. Between the trimmed V and J ends, which lost 4 bases and 1 base, there was a span of 12 bases. CDR1 SGHNT and CDR2 YYREEE come from the germline V gene (reference sequence). The CDR3 is CASSGGLASYNEQFF. CDR3 DNA: TGTGCCAGCAGCGGGGGACTCGCATCCTACAATGAGCAGTTCTTC.

The chain carries TRBV7-2 and TRBJ1-5; D not resolved. Germline V gives CDR1 SGHTA, CDR2 FQGNSA. The V end was cut by 5 bases, the J end by 5 bases, with 19 bases between. The CDR3 is 16 amino acids. Here the CDR3 reads CASSPRTLVGYQPQHF. Written as DNA, the CDR3 is TGTGCCAGCAGCCCTAGGACCCTGGTGGGATATCAGCCCCAGCATTTT.

Note on this clone: Other DNA sequences in the sample encode the same CDR3. The rearrangement joins TRBV6-5 to TRBJ2-5; D is ambiguous. The CDR3 length is 14 residues. Deletions cut 0 bases from V and 2 bases from J, with 7 bases between. CDR1 MNHEY and CDR2 SVGAGI come from the germline V gene. CDR3 nucleotide sequence: TGTGCCAGCAGTTACTCCGGCAGACAAGAGACCCAGTACTTC. Protein: CASSYSGRQETQYF.

V usage is TRBV20-1 and J usage is TRBJ2-5, with TRBD1 matching over 7 bases. The CDR3 spans 11 residues. Germline CDR1 DFQATT, CDR2 SNEGSKA (reference sequence). V was pared by 7 bases and J by 5 bases, with 4 bases of the junction left unmatched. This CDR3 is CSVGTAETQYF. CDR3 DNA: TGCAGTGTGGGGACAGCGGAGACCCAGTACTTC.

This sequence joins TRBV28 and TRBJ2-3, with D unresolved. V was clipped by 5 bases and J by 2 bases, with 8 bases between them. This CDR3 contains 13 residues. Germline CDR1 MDHEN, CDR2 SYDVKM. The CDR3 sequence is CASSPPTTDTQYF. CDR3 in DNA: TGTGCCAGCAGTCCCCCCACCACAGATACGCAGTATTTT.

The chain employs TRBV28 and TRBJ2-7; 12 nucleotides match TRBD2. The V and J ends lost 6 bases and 5 bases, in that order; junction bases with no gene match: 8. This CDR3 spans 15 amino acids. CDR1 is MDHEN, CDR2 SYDVKM, per germline. The CDR3 bases are TGTGCCAGCAGCCAACCGACTAGCGGGAGAGACGAGCAGTACTTC. Its translation is CASSQPTSGRDEQYF. Using reference TRBV28 and TRBJ2-7 for the parts outside the CDR3, the full variable domain is DVKVTQSSRYLVKRTGEKVFLECVQDMDHENMFWYRQDPGLGLRLIYFSYDVKMKEKGDIPEGYSVSREKKERFSLILESASTNQTSMYLCASSQPTSGRDEQYFGPGTRLTVT.

V and J are TRBV6-4 and TRBJ1-4; D is perhaps TRBD1 (6 bases). Germline CDR1 MRHNA, CDR2 SNTAGT. This CDR3 is 14 amino acids long. The V gene lost 6 bases and the J gene lost 7 bases, with 15 bases spanning the gap. The CDR3 region is CASRADRTSEKLFF. The DNA of the CDR3 is TGTGCCAGCAGGGCGGACAGAACGAGTGAAAAACTGTTTTTT.

This clone was seen a few times. This chain joins TRBV30 and TRBJ2-6; D remains unclear. Trimming cost V 4 bases and J 0 bases, with 4 bases left between them. CDR1 GTSNPN and CDR2 SVGIG come from the germline V gene (reference sequence). This CDR3 has 13 amino acids. CDR3 sequence: CAWTDSGANVLTF. In nucleotides, the CDR3 is TGTGCCTGGACCGACTCTGGGGCCAACGTCCTGACTTTC.

This rearrangement joins TRBV28 to TRBJ1-1; the D gene is possibly TRBD1 (5 bases). Germline V gene data show CDR1 as MDHEN and CDR2 as SYDVKM. Trimming removed 11 bases from V and 0 bases from J, with 16 bases in between. The CDR3 consists of 14 residues. The CDR3 region is CAVGGSQLNTEAFF. CDR3 sequence (DNA): TGTGCCGTCGGGGGGAGTCAGCTGAACACTGAAGCTTTCTTT.

The rearrangement links TRBV5-5 to TRBJ2-7, with 16 nucleotides matching TRBD2. V lost 4 bases and J lost 3; bases outside the gene matches: 13. There are 19 residues in the CDR3. The germline V gene has CDR1 SGHKS and CDR2 YYEKEE (reference sequence). Here the CDR3 DNA reads TGTGCCAGCAGCCCGGCGGCGGGACTAGCGGGAGGGAAAAACTACGAGCAGTACTTC. This sequence encodes CASSPAAGLAGGKNYEQYF.

The rearrangement uses TRBV2 and TRBJ2-7; TRBD1 agrees at 9 bases. CDR3 length: 13 residues. J lost 2 bases, V lost 7 bases, and 3 bases had no gene match. Per germline, CDR1 SNHLY and CDR2 FYNNEI. The CDR3 reads CASNRDRAYEQYF. The DNA of the CDR3 is TGTGCCAGCAACCGGGACAGGGCCTACGAGCAGTACTTC.

This chain joins TRBV7-9 and TRBJ2-5; TRBD2 might be the D (6 bases). This CDR3 has 16 residues. The germline CDR1 and CDR2 sequences are SEHNR and FQNEAQ (reference sequence). Trimming took 4 bases from V and 4 from J, leaving 19 bases between them. This CDR3 is CASSSLGTVVGETQYF. The CDR3 DNA follows: TGTGCCAGCAGCTCCCTTGGGACTGTCGTAGGAGAGACCCAGTACTTC.

In this sample, this clone turned up once. The V call is TRBV5-1, the J call TRBJ2-5; 9 bases line up with TRBD2. The CDR3 runs to 15 residues. Germline V gene lookup returns CDR1 SGHRS and CDR2 YFSETQ. V lost 0 bases, J lost 5 bases, and 5 bases stayed unmatched. The CDR3 DNA is TGCGCCAGCAGCTTGGGAGGTAGCGGGAGTGAGACCCAGTACTTC. Its translation is CASSLGGSGSETQYF.